The TCR beta chain under discussion was sequenced for a study of vaccination effects on CD4 cells after COVID-19. Only in-frame clones appear in the TCRdb table, and some are missing; sequencing was by immunoSEQ multiplex PCR. The sample carries around 26,000 clones, around 78% recorded once. Notes on this clone: Its antigen is undetermined.

Expansion of antigen-specific CD4+ T cells with viral peptide pools was carried out by the ViraFEST assay before sequencing. CD4+ T cell isolation took place after less than 13 days of culture. This person caught SARS-CoV-2 sometime from March to December 2020, and PCR testing confirmed the infection. On day 3 and again on day 7, half the medium was replaced with IL-2 medium. Germline CDR1 and CDR2: LGHNA and YNFKEQ. V was cut by 1 base and J by 0 bases, with 8 bases left in between. The CDR3 runs 15 residues. This clonotype originated in a human donor who had a prior SARS-CoV-2 infection. The chain has TRBV4-2 and TRBJ2-3, with D perhaps TRBD2 (5 bases). The source material was CD4+ T cells from PBMCs cultured with HCoV-NL63 spike peptides, sampled before COVID-19 vaccination. The CDR3 DNA sequence: TGTGCCAGCAGCCAAGCGGACTCTAGCACAGATACGCAGTATTTT. Its translation: CASSQADSSTDTQYF.